Below are 8 T cell receptor beta chains sequenced from a single sample in a study of T cells after yellow fever vaccination. TCRdb re-analysed the 5' RACE reads in MiXCR, keeping a single row per CDR3 protein. The data show 350,000 to 550,000 distinct CDR3 sequences, 18% seen once. The source material was PBMCs, sampled before the yellow fever booster vaccination. Source of these receptors: a man between 18 and 35 years old who received the YFV17D yellow fever vaccine.

The chain joins TRBV7-9 to TRBJ1-2; TRBD1 is a possible D gene (6 bases). The V gene lost 4 bases and the J gene lost 8 bases, with 17 bases spanning the gap. Germline CDR1 reads SEHNR; CDR2 reads FQNEAQ (reference sequence). The CDR3 is 14 residues long. CDR3: CASSYAWAGTGYTF. DNA of the CDR3: TGTGCCAGCAGCTATGCCTGGGCAGGGACAGGCTACACCTTC.

This clonotype was detected only a few times. This chain connects TRBV7-2 to TRBJ1-3; D is perhaps TRBD1 (6 bases). Per the germline V gene, CDR1 is SGHTA and CDR2 is FQGNSA. The CDR3 consists of 17 residues. V was clipped by 8 bases and J by 2 bases, with 22 bases between them. The CDR3 region is CASVLTGGSSTGNTIYF. DNA for the CDR3: TGTGCCAGCGTCTTGACAGGTGGGAGTTCGACTGGAAACACCATATATTTT. The full variable domain, in which reference TRBV7-2 and TRBJ1-3 provide the parts outside the CDR3, is GAGVSQSPSNKVTEKGKDVELRCDPISGHTALYWYRQSLGQGLEFLIYFQGNSAPDKSGLPSDRFSAERTGGSVSTLTIQRTQQEDSAVYLCASVLTGGSSTGNTIYFGEGSWLTVV.

The V gene is TRBV5-1, the J gene TRBJ1-3, with D possibly TRBD1 on 5 matching bases. Looked up from germline, CDR1 is SGHRS and CDR2 is YFSETQ. This CDR3 is 16 amino acids long. V lost 8 bases, J lost 0 bases, and 18 bases lay in between. CDR3 sequence (DNA): TGCGCCAGAGGAGACAGCTCGCCCTTCTCTGGAAACACCATATATTTT. This encodes CARGDSSPFSGNTIYF.

The gene calls are TRBV27 and TRBJ2-7; no clear D gene. The CDR3 loop spans 13 amino acids. Germline CDR1 reads MNHEY; CDR2 reads SMNVEV (reference sequence). The V gene lost 4 bases and the J gene lost 0 bases, with 7 bases spanning the gap. CDR3 loop: CASSSVRSYEQYV. The CDR3 DNA follows: TGTGCCAGCAGTTCGGTCCGCTCCTACGAGCAGTACGTC.

This chain joins TRBV9 and TRBJ2-3, with unresolved D. The CDR3 has 12 amino acids. CDR1 is SGDLS, CDR2 YYNGEE, per germline. V was pared by 0 bases and J by 5 bases, with 4 bases between. Here the CDR3 reads CASSVEKDTQYF. The CDR3 DNA is TGTGCCAGCAGCGTAGAAAAAGATACGCAGTATTTT.

This chain links TRBV30 with TRBJ2-3; D gene uncertain. V was shortened by 5 bases and J by 3 bases, with 12 bases between the two germline ends. The CDR3 length is 13 residues. Per the germline V gene, CDR1 is GTSNPN and CDR2 is SVGIG (reference sequence). CDR3 coding DNA: TGTGCCTGGGGCACGAAAGCGACAGATACGCAGTATTTT. It encodes CAWGTKATDTQYF.

In this sample, this clonotype turned up a few times. At one end the junction does not follow the germline gene, possibly because of a read error. This sequence joins TRBV4-2 and TRBJ2-5; 7 nucleotides match TRBD2. CDR3 size: 17 residues. CDR1 is LGHNA, CDR2 YNFKEQ, per germline. The CDR3 here is CASSQEGAGDRQDTQYF. DNA for the CDR3: TGTGCCAGCAGCCAAGAAGGTGCGGGGGATAGGCAAGATACCCAGTACTTC.

This clonotype was observed many times. The chain links TRBV10-3 to TRBJ2-3; maybe TRBD1 (5 bases). Looked up from germline, CDR1 is ENHRY and CDR2 is SYGVKD. The V end lost 2 bases, the J end lost 9 bases, and 15 bases lay between the germline ends. This CDR3 region has 14 residues. The CDR3 is CAISENTRQGTQYF. CDR3 coding DNA: TGTGCCATCAGTGAGAACACACGGCAGGGCACGCAGTATTTT.